This is a list of T cell receptor beta chains from one sample in a study of shared clonotypes between healthy human individuals. Only in-frame clones appear in the TCRdb table, and some are missing; sequencing was by immunoSEQ multiplex PCR. The sample holds over a million clones, about three quarters seen once. The material sequenced was memory CD4+ T cells sorted from blood. Source of these receptors: a man younger than 35 in good health. Both conserved end residues are trimmed from each CDR3.

length: 11; V: TRBV5-1; CDR3: ASSLRPTEGLF
length: 11; V: TRBV18; CDR3: ASSPTRQETQY
length: 13; V: TRBV2; CDR3: ASSDGRPDLYGYT
length: 12; V: TRBV7-9; CDR3: ASSLVGSDYGYT
length: 13; V: TRBV6-5; CDR3: ASRFYSPANEKLF
length: 16; V: TRBV5-4; CDR3: ASSLVGGVPLAKNIQY
length: 12; V: TRBV19; CDR3: ASSLLAGGVEQF
length: 13; V: TRBV5-1; CDR3: ASSPRTSGEETQY
length: 14; V: TRBV21-1; CDR3: ASSKDSSGRFDEQF
length: 11; V: TRBV5-6; CDR3: ASSWGTANVLT
length: 13; V: TRBV15; CDR3: ATSREGGPIGELF
length: 13; V: TRBV19; CDR3: ASSSSASGANVLT
length: 15; V: TRBV25-1; CDR3: ASSESQMSGGKGEQY
length: 12; V: TRBV19; CDR3: ASSLGGSTDTQY
length: 13; V: TRBV30; CDR3: AWRGWDRGSYEQY
length: 12; V: TRBV4-1; CDR3: ASSHPGTLYEQY
length: 10; V: TRBV18; CDR3: ASSPDSYEQY
length: 14; V: TRBV10-1; CDR3: ASSPSPGKGNTEAF
length: 14; V: TRBV11-2; CDR3: ASSPRTGRIQETQY
length: 11; V: TRBV9; CDR3: ASSQGSQETQY